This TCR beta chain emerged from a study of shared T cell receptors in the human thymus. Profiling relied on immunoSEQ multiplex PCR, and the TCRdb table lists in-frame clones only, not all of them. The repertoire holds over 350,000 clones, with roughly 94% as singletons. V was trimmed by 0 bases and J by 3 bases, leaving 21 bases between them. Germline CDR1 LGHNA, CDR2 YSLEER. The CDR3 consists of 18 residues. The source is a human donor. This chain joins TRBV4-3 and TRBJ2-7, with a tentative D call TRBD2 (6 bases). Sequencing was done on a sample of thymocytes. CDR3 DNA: TGCGCCAGCAGCCAAGAGGCTTTGGAGCGGGCCATCAGCTACGAGCAGTACTTC. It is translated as CASSQEALERAISYEQYF.